Detailed here is one T cell receptor (beta chain). This sample is drawn from a study of cytomegalovirus exposure and HLA in healthy donors. Only in-frame clones appear in the TCRdb table, and some are missing; sequencing was by immunoSEQ multiplex PCR. This table has about 330,000 clones, 86% appearing once. Sequenced material: PBMCs. The source of this sequence is a woman aged 18-30 years in good health and CMV-seronegative.

The CDR3 is CASSQDNFQGVVYEQYF. Written as DNA, the CDR3 is TGCGCCAGCAGCCAAGACAACTTTCAGGGGGTGGTCTACGAGCAGTACTTC. This chain joins TRBV4-1 and TRBJ2-7; TRBD1 matches at 7 bases. Germline assignment: CDR1 MGHRA and CDR2 YSYEKL. The CDR3 is made up of 17 amino acids. J was trimmed by 3 bases and V by 0 bases; bases with no gene match: 11.